Described below is a single T cell receptor (beta chain) sequence and its context. Some clones are missing from TCRdb's copy, which holds only in-frame ones; the method was immunoSEQ multiplex PCR. The sample lists about 200,000 clones, around nine tenths occurring once. V lost 9 bases and J lost 4; bases outside the gene matches: 9. This CDR3 has 15 amino acids. Germline values: CDR1 LNHDA, CDR2 SQIVND (reference sequence). The sample originates from a study of blood T cell repertoires in COVID-19. The sequence derives from a woman aged 25 to 39 who had been exposed to COVID-19. The chain employs TRBV19 and TRBJ2-3; 11 positions match TRBD1. The source material was PBMCs or T cells enriched from blood (not recorded which). This chain's CDR3 is CASTADRGLADTQYF. Written as DNA, the CDR3 is TGTGCCAGCACTGCGGACAGGGGGCTCGCAGATACGCAGTATTTT.